A single sample gave rise to the 8 T cell receptor beta chains below, sequenced in a study of CD8 T cells in ankylosing spondylitis. Study results and caveats: Blood from ankylosing spondylitis patients appeared to carry a characteristic eight-variant TCR beta motif.

The antigens of these receptors remain unknown. Using its own MiXCR run on the 5' RACE reads, TCRdb lists one record per CDR3 protein. Here the sample spans under 450,000 distinct CDR3 sequences, more than 15% being singletons. The sequencing input was blood, either unsorted or a sorted T cell fraction (not recorded which). The receptors stem from a male donor with ankylosing spondylitis.

This clonotype was recorded at least ten times. The rearrangement uses TRBV12-3 or TRBV12-4 and TRBJ2-7; D is tentatively TRBD1 or TRBD2 (5 bases each). V lost 1 base and J 2 bases, leaving 15 bases between the germline ends. The CDR3 runs 16 residues. The CDR3 region is CASSLGGDPGAYEQYF. The CDR3 DNA is TGTGCCAGCAGTTTAGGAGGGGACCCTGGGGCCTACGAGCAGTACTTC.

The chain uses TRBV3-1 and TRBJ2-3; maybe TRBD2 (6 bases). This CDR3 has 15 amino acids. With 4 bases removed from V and 0 bases from J, the gap between germline ends came to 11 bases. The germline CDR1 and CDR2 sequences are LGHDT and YNNKEL (reference sequence). This chain's CDR3 is CASSPGLMSTDTQYF. CDR3 bases: TGTGCCAGCAGCCCGGGACTGATGAGCACAGATACGCAGTATTTT.

The V call is TRBV18, the J call TRBJ2-5; D is perhaps TRBD1 (5 bases). This CDR3 region has 16 residues. V was trimmed by 4 bases and J by 4 bases, leaving 19 bases between them. Germline V gives CDR1 KGHSH, CDR2 LQKENI. In nucleotides, the CDR3 is TGTGCCAGCTCACTCTTCGGGCAGGGTGGCGGAGAGACCCAGTACTTC. This codes for CASSLFGQGGGETQYF.

The chain uses TRBV12-3 or TRBV12-4 and TRBJ2-1; D perhaps matches TRBD2 (6 bases). The CDR3 covers 15 residues. V lost 3 bases and J 12 bases, leaving 21 bases between the germline ends. CDR3 sequence reads: CASSFRRENWSWQFF. CDR3 DNA sequence: TGTGCCAGCAGTTTTCGTCGGGAGAACTGGAGTTGGCAGTTCTTC.

The rearrangement uses TRBV13 and TRBJ2-6, with 8 positions matching TRBD1. V trimming: 4 bases; J trimming: 8 bases; junction bases outside the gene matches: 10. This CDR3 spans 16 amino acids. CDR1 and CDR2 (germline): PRHDT, FYEKMQ (reference sequence). The CDR3 DNA reads as TGTGCCAGCAGCTATGGACAGGGAAGTCCCTCCAACGTCCTGACTTTC. Its translation: CASSYGQGSPSNVLTF. The whole variable domain, remainder taken from reference TRBV13 and TRBJ2-6, is AAGVIQSPRHLIKEKRETATLKCYPIPRHDTVYWYQQGPGQDPQFLISFYEKMQSDKGSIPDRFSAQQFSDYHSELNMSSLELGDSALYFCASSYGQGSPSNVLTFGAGSRLTVL.

The chain employs TRBV5-6 and TRBJ2-3; D is uncertain. Germline V gene data show CDR1 as SGHDT and CDR2 as YYEEEE. V gave up 4 bases and J gave up 2 bases, with 11 bases separating them. The CDR3 has 14 residues. The DNA of the CDR3 is TGTGCCAGCAGCCCAACCCTCCCCACAGATACGCAGTATTTT. Its protein is CASSPTLPTDTQYF.

The chain combines TRBV20-1 with TRBJ1-1; tentatively, D is TRBD1 (5 bases). V lost 0 bases and J 4 bases, leaving 12 bases between the germline ends. The CDR3 is 14 residues long. CDR1 and CDR2 from the germline V gene are DFQATT and SNEGSKA (reference sequence). This CDR3 is CSAREGVKSTEAFF. For the CDR3, the DNA is TGCAGTGCTAGAGAGGGGGTTAAGAGCACTGAAGCTTTCTTT.

The V and J genes are TRBV10-3 and TRBJ1-4; D is undetermined. The germline gives CDR1 ENHRY, CDR2 SYGVKD. Trimming cost V 5 bases and J 5 bases, with 9 bases left between them. The CDR3 is 13 amino acids. DNA of the CDR3: TGTGCCATCAGTTCTACAGAGAATGAAAAACTGTTTTTT. Translation gives CAISSTENEKLFF.